Listed here are 27 T cell receptor beta chains from one sample, sequenced in a study of vaccination and CD4 T cells after COVID-19 (dated by TCRdb to 2021 to 2024). Library creation used PCR. For sequencing, an Illumina iSeq 100 was employed. DNA from cultured CD4+ T cells underwent TCR sequencing with the Oncomine TCR Beta short-read assay at the Johns Hopkins FTIC core. The QIAamp micro DNA kit was used to extract genomic DNA from the cultured CD4+ T cells. In TCRdb, the public reads were trimmed at Q25 with fastp and aligned with MiXCR, with productive beta chains retained. Each entry merges the rows of one CDR3 protein and shows their most common DNA and genes. The sample yields under 8,000 distinct CDR3 sequences; 25% to 35% were counted once. The ten largest make up around an eighth of the sample. The treatment or condition label here, explained by the study, means: roughly 10-day PBMC culture with coronavirus spike peptide pools or control peptides (ViraFEST assay). CD4+ T cells from unexposed donors were collected before the COVID-19 pandemic (2011-2018).

These TCRs are of unknown antigen specificity. Material: CD4+ T cells from blood, cultured in vitro. These receptors all come from a human donor in good health.

Within the sample, this clonotype is medium-sized. In DNA form, the CDR3 reads TGCAGCACGACGGGACGAGGAGAGACCCAGTACTTC. It yields the protein CSTTGRGETQYF. The rearrangement uses TRBV20-1 and TRBJ2-5; either TRBD1 or TRBD2 may fit D (5 bases each). CDR1 and CDR2 (germline): DFQATT, SNEGSKA (reference sequence). This CDR3 region has 12 residues.

The genes are TRBV20-1 and TRBJ2-3; D perhaps matches TRBD2 (6 bases). Germline CDR1 and CDR2: DFQATT and SNEGSKA (reference sequence). The CDR3 length is 14 residues. The germline V and J ends were trimmed by 6 bases and 4 bases, with 17 bases remaining between them. DNA of the CDR3: TGCAGTGCCCCCGGGGGTAGCTTGCCAGATACGCAGTATTTT. Residues: CSAPGGSLPDTQYF.

V and J are TRBV19 and TRBJ2-5; no reliable D call. V was pared by 3 bases and J by 4 bases, with 6 bases between. The germline CDR1 and CDR2 sequences are LNHDA and SQIVND (reference sequence). CDR3 length: 12 amino acids. CDR3: CASSINGETQYF. CDR3 DNA sequence: TGTGCCAGTAGTATTAATGGAGAGACCCAGTACTTC.

The V gene is TRBV6-4, the J gene TRBJ2-7, with 7 bases fitting TRBD2. CDR3 length: 12 residues. Per germline, CDR1 MRHNA and CDR2 SNTAGT. J gave up 4 bases and V 9 bases, and 6 bases lay outside the gene matches. The CDR3 DNA sequence: TGTGCCAGAGGGACTACCAGTTACGAGCAGTACTTC. As protein: CARGTTSYEQYF.

The chain uses TRBV18 and TRBJ1-6; D is unclear. The ends were cut back, 4 bases at V and 14 bases at J, with 18 bases in the middle. Per germline, CDR1 KGHSH and CDR2 LQKENI. The CDR3 is 14 residues long. The CDR3 here is CASSQLPDLGTLHF. The CDR3 region has the DNA TGTGCCAGCTCACAGCTTCCGGACCTGGGGACCCTCCACTTT.

The chain combines TRBV6-2 or TRBV6-3 with TRBJ2-6, with D perhaps matching TRBD2 (5 bases). Germline V CDR1 and CDR2: MNHEY, SVGEGT. V shed 2 bases and J shed 1 base, with 9 bases lying between them. This CDR3 is built from 16 residues. CDR3 sequence (DNA): TGTGCCAGCAGTTACCCGCCGGGGTCTGGGGCCAACGTCCTGACTTTC. This translates into CASSYPPGSGANVLTF.

This chain uses TRBV28 with TRBJ1-5; D uncertain. V was shortened by 6 bases and J by 8 bases, with 8 bases between the two germline ends. Germline CDR1 MDHEN, CDR2 SYDVKM. The CDR3 runs to 11 residues. The CDR3 region is CASRRREPQHF. The CDR3, as DNA: TGTGCCAGCAGGAGAAGGGAGCCCCAGCATTTT. The whole variable domain, remainder taken from reference TRBV28 and TRBJ1-5, is DVKVTQSSRYLVKRTGEKVFLECVQDMDHENMFWYRQDPGLGLRLIYFSYDVKMKEKGDIPEGYSVSREKKERFSLILESASTNQTSMYLCASRRREPQHFGDGTRLSIL.

Of note for this clonotype: Given a much more abundant clone one base away, this may be a read error. This chain joins TRBV20-1 and TRBJ1-6, with TRBD1 as a possible D gene (6 bases). CDR3 length: 14 residues. CDR1 and CDR2 from the germline V gene are DFQATT and SNEGSKA (reference sequence). CDR3 sequence reads: CSARLQGYNLPLHF. The CDR3 DNA reads TGCAGTGCTAGACTGCAGGGGTACAATTTACCCCTCCACTTT.

V gene TRBV7-6 combines with J gene TRBJ1-1, with unresolved D. The CDR3 totals 14 residues. Germline CDR1 reads SGHVS; CDR2 reads FNYEAQ. V gave up 5 bases and J gave up 10 bases, with 20 bases separating them. CDR3 amino acids: CASSPSDGGGRAFF. CDR3 nucleotide sequence: TGTGCCAGCAGCCCCTCGGACGGAGGAGGTAGAGCTTTCTTT.

This clonotype turned up a few times. The rearrangement uses TRBV6-2 or TRBV6-3 and TRBJ2-5; maybe TRBD2 (5 bases). There are 14 residues in the CDR3. Germline-derived CDR1 and CDR2 are MNHEY and SVGEGT. V lost 0 bases and J lost 5, with 10 bases in between. CDR3 sequence (DNA): TGTGCCAGCAGTTACTCCGCGGGTACGGAGACCCAGTACTTC. Amino acids: CASSYSAGTETQYF.

This clonotype was seen only a few times. The J gene is TRBJ2-1, the V gene TRBV20-1; TRBD2 aligns across 13 bases. V dropped 5 bases and J dropped 12; count of bases not matched to a gene: 7. CDR3 size: 13 residues. CDR1 and CDR2 (germline): DFQATT, SNEGSKA (reference sequence). In DNA form, the CDR3 reads TGCAGTGCTCCCGGGACTAGCGGGATGTGGCAGTTCTTC. It encodes CSAPGTSGMWQFF.

For this clonotype: Relative to the germline gene, one junction end is altered; a read error may explain this. The rearrangement links TRBV11-3 to TRBJ2-7; 7 nucleotides agree with TRBD1. Germline CDR1 is SGHNT and CDR2 is YENEEA. The CDR3 has 14 amino acids. In DNA form, the CDR3 reads TGTGCCAGCAGCTCCTCAGGGGGTATGTACGAGCAGCACTTC. This sequence encodes CASSSSGGMYEQHF. Together with reference TRBV11-3 and TRBJ2-7, the CDR3 gives the full variable domain: EAGVVQSPRYKIIEKKQPVAFWCNPISGHNTLYWYLQNLGQGPELLIRYENEEAVDDSQLPKDRFSAERLKGVDSTLKIQPAELGDSAVYLCASSSSGGMYEQHFGPGTRLTVT.

This clonotype was observed a handful of times. The chain uses TRBV10-2 and TRBJ2-7, with D tentatively TRBD1 (5 bases). CDR3 length equals 13 residues. V was cut by 8 bases and J by 7 bases, with 18 bases left in between. Germline V gene data show CDR1 as WSHSY and CDR2 as SAAADI. CDR3 region: CASGQGFPGEQYF. Written as DNA, the CDR3 is TGCGCCAGCGGGCAGGGTTTCCCTGGGGAGCAGTACTTC.

The CDR3, as DNA: TGCAGTGCCAAACCTATCAATGAGCAGTTCTTC. It specifies CSAKPINEQFF. The V gene is TRBV20-1, the J gene TRBJ2-1, with unresolved D. Trimming stripped 6 bases from V and 6 bases from J, with 9 bases between. Looked up from germline, CDR1 is DFQATT and CDR2 is SNEGSKA (reference sequence). The CDR3 spans 11 residues.

The chain has TRBV6-1 and TRBJ1-5; D is undetermined. Trimming stripped 3 bases from V and 0 bases from J, with 18 bases between. Germline values: CDR1 MNHNS, CDR2 SASEGT. The CDR3 is 18 residues long. The CDR3 loop reads CASSDADTAIYSNQPQHF. In DNA form, the CDR3 reads TGTGCCAGCAGTGACGCTGACACTGCAATTTATAGCAATCAGCCCCAGCATTTT.

The V gene is TRBV27, the J gene TRBJ2-3; 8 bases are a match to TRBD2. The CDR3 spans 13 residues. J gave up 1 base and V 8 bases, and 2 bases lay outside the gene matches. Per the germline V gene, CDR1 is MNHEY and CDR2 is SMNVEV (reference sequence). CDR3 protein: CASQTSGTDTQYF. DNA of the CDR3: TGTGCCAGCCAGACTAGCGGCACAGATACGCAGTATTTT.

This clonotype is medium-sized. The V gene is TRBV6-1, the J gene TRBJ1-1; D ambiguous. CDR1 MNHNS and CDR2 SASEGT come from the germline V gene. The V end lost 6 bases, the J end lost 3 bases, and 8 bases lay between the germline ends. This CDR3 has 12 residues. The CDR3 reads CASRSIDTEAFF. The DNA for the CDR3 is TGTGCCAGCAGAAGCATAGACACTGAAGCTTTCTTT.

This clonotype showed up just a few times. The DNA for the CDR3 is TGTGCCAGCAGCCCCGTCCCCGTAGGGCTTGGCAATCAGCCCCAGCATTTT. It yields the protein CASSPVPVGLGNQPQHF. The chain has TRBV6-4 and TRBJ1-5; D is unclear. The germline gives CDR1 MRHNA, CDR2 SNTAGT. The V and J ends lost 6 bases and 2 bases respectively, with 20 bases between them. The CDR3 extends over 17 amino acids.

The V and J genes are TRBV6-2 or TRBV6-3 and TRBJ2-3, with D tentatively TRBD1 (5 bases). The CDR3 has 15 amino acids. V gave up 6 bases and J gave up 2 bases, with 15 bases separating them. Germline values: CDR1 MNHEY, CDR2 SVGEGT. The CDR3, as DNA: TGTGCCAGCAGACGACAGCTAGATTACACAGATACGCAGTATTTT. This codes for CASRRQLDYTDTQYF.

This clonotype occurred a few times. The V gene is TRBV10-3, the J gene TRBJ2-1; D possibly corresponds to TRBD2 (5 bases). The CDR3 length is 15 residues. The V gene lost 4 bases and the J gene lost 7 bases, with 17 bases spanning the gap. The germline gives CDR1 ENHRY, CDR2 SYGVKD. CDR3 protein: CAISGVTWELNEQFF. CDR3 in DNA: TGTGCCATCAGTGGAGTGACATGGGAGCTGAATGAGCAGTTCTTC.

This clonotype was detected only a few times. This chain joins TRBV21-1 and TRBJ1-1; no check of the table's D call, TRBD1, against the DNA was made. TRBV21-1 is noted as a pseudogene. There are 15 residues in the CDR3. This CDR3 is CASTFQGQGPTEAFF. Here the CDR3 DNA reads TGTGCCAGCACCTTTCAGGGACAGGGCCCCACTGAAGCTTTCTTT.

Here the CDR3 DNA reads TGCGCCAGCAGTGATGGTGAAGCTTTCTTT. Amino acid sequence: CASSDGEAFF. The genes are TRBV10-1 and TRBJ1-1; no firm D call. CDR3 length: 10 amino acids. Trimming removed 3 bases from V and 7 bases from J, with 3 bases in between. Germline V gives CDR1 WNHNN, CDR2 SYGVQD (reference sequence).

Relative to its sample, this clonotype is medium-sized (0.01 to 0.1%). The chain links TRBV27 to TRBJ1-5, with 9 nucleotides matching TRBD1. Unmatched junction bases numbered 6, after V lost 5 bases and J lost 4 bases. This CDR3 region has 15 residues. The germline V gene encodes CDR1 MNHEY and CDR2 SMNVEV (reference sequence). Here the CDR3 DNA reads TGTGCCAGCAGTGGTACAGGGGGCGCGAATCAGCCCCAGCATTTT. Translation: CASSGTGGANQPQHF.

Relative to its sample, this clonotype is medium-sized. The V gene is TRBV24-1, the J gene TRBJ2-5; 10 bases agree with TRBD1. From germline, CDR1 is KGHDR and CDR2 SFDVKD. Trimming at V came to 5 bases and at J to 2 bases, leaving 7 bases not matched to a gene. The CDR3 has 16 residues. The CDR3 loop is CATSGGQGPPQETQYF. In DNA form, the CDR3 reads TGTGCCACCAGTGGGGGACAGGGGCCTCCTCAAGAGACCCAGTACTTC.

Judged by abundance, this clonotype is medium-sized. V and J are TRBV24-1 and TRBJ1-5, with 7 bases fitting TRBD1. From germline, CDR1 is KGHDR and CDR2 SFDVKD. Germline trimming cut 12 bases from V and 2 bases from J; bases unmatched to any gene: 9. This CDR3 region has 14 residues. CDR3: CASQGDGGNQPQHF. CDR3 DNA: TGTGCCTCCCAGGGGGACGGGGGCAATCAGCCCCAGCATTTT.

This clonotype was counted a few times. The CDR3 here is CASTPDLASGSCDEQYF. The CDR3 DNA reads as TGTGCCAGCACCCCTGACCTGGCTAGCGGGAGTTGCGACGAGCAGTACTTC. The rearrangement links TRBV6-4 to TRBJ2-7; TRBD2 aligns across 10 bases. V lost 7 bases to trimming and J lost 5 bases; unmatched junction nucleotides: 17. The CDR3 length is 17 residues. Per the germline V gene, CDR1 is MRHNA and CDR2 is SNTAGT.

This clonotype was seen a few times. The chain combines TRBV20-1 with TRBJ2-7; 9 bases are shared with TRBD1. Germline lookup yields CDR1 DFQATT and CDR2 SNEGSKA (reference sequence). After removal of 3 bases from V and 2 bases from J, the junction contained 8 bases not matched to a gene. CDR3 length equals 15 residues. The CDR3 DNA reads TGCAGTGCTAGCCAGACCGGGACAGGGACCTACGAGCAGTACTTC. Translated, it gives CSASQTGTGTYEQYF.